One sample yielded the 24 T cell receptor beta chains listed below, sequenced in a study of CD8 T cells in Susac syndrome. The RNA input was roughly 0.45 to 1 ug, and it was reverse transcribed with random hexamers. TCRdb analysed the immunoSEQ multiplex PCR reads with MiXCR anew, one entry per CDR3 protein. The repertoire holds some 170,000 distinct CDR3 sequences, 90% to 95% seen once, with approximately 0.099% in the top ten. Sequenced material: CD4+ T cells from PBMCs. These receptors were collected from a human donor with Susac syndrome.

V and J are TRBV6-5 and TRBJ1-4; no clear D. The CDR3 totals 15 residues. V dropped 5 bases and J dropped 8 bases, with 18 bases sitting between them. Germline V gene sequence: CDR1 MNHEY, CDR2 SVGAGI. The CDR3 region has the DNA TGTGCCAGCAGTCGCTACCAAGATTCCAGGGAAAAACTGTTTTTT. As protein: CASSRYQDSREKLFF.

The rearrangement uses TRBV29-1 and TRBJ2-3; D is unresolved. The CDR3 runs to 16 residues. V was pared by 1 base and J by 1 base, with 15 bases between. CDR1 SQVTM and CDR2 ANQGSEA come from the germline V gene. The CDR3 spells CSVEARRAGGTDTQYF. In nucleotides, the CDR3 is TGCAGCGTTGAAGCCAGGCGAGCTGGCGGCACAGATACGCAGTATTTT.

The chain links TRBV20-1 to TRBJ1-4; possibly TRBD1 for D (5 bases). Trimming took 7 bases from V and 6 from J, leaving 18 bases between them. The CDR3 is 14 residues long. Germline V lookup: CDR1 DFQATT, CDR2 SNEGSKA (reference sequence). CDR3 residues: CSGIEWGEDEKLFF. The CDR3 DNA reads TGCAGTGGAATAGAGTGGGGGGAAGATGAAAAACTGTTTTTT.

The rearrangement joins TRBV6-6 to TRBJ2-7; either TRBD1 or TRBD2 may fit D (5 bases each). CDR3 length: 14 residues. V shed 2 bases and J shed 3 bases, with 11 bases lying between them. The germline gives CDR1 MNHNY, CDR2 SVGAGI (reference sequence). CDR3 loop: CASSYRDGGYEQYF. The DNA of the CDR3 is TGTGCCAGCAGTTACAGGGACGGAGGCTACGAGCAGTACTTC.

Only one count was recorded for this clonotype. The rearrangement joins TRBV2 to TRBJ2-5, with D tentatively TRBD2 (5 bases). The CDR3 is 13 amino acids. V was cut by 4 bases and J by 3 bases, with 9 bases left in between. Germline CDR1 SNHLY, CDR2 FYNNEI. For the CDR3, the DNA is TGTGCCAGCAGTGGAGAGGGAAAAGAGACCCAGTACTTC. It encodes CASSGEGKETQYF.

This chain uses TRBV20-1 with TRBJ2-1; D perhaps matches TRBD2 (6 bases). The V gene's germline CDR1 is DFQATT and CDR2 SNEGSKA (reference sequence). V was clipped by 6 bases and J by 0 bases, with 12 bases between them. The CDR3 covers 14 residues. For the CDR3, the DNA is TGCAGTGCAGCGACTAGAAGCTCCTACAATGAGCAGTTCTTC. This gives the protein CSAATRSSYNEQFF.

The V call is TRBV6-6, the J call TRBJ1-1, with D uncertain. Trimming took off 0 bases at V and 1 base at J, with 9 bases between the two ends. The CDR3 consists of 15 residues. CDR1 MNHNY and CDR2 SVGAGI come from the germline V gene (reference sequence). The CDR3 sequence is CASSYSLRSNTEAFF. The CDR3 DNA is TGTGCCAGCAGTTACTCTTTGCGGTCGAACACTGAAGCTTTCTTT.

The chain is built from TRBV30 and TRBJ1-5, with TRBD1 identical over 7 bases. Germline assignment: CDR1 GTSNPN and CDR2 SVGIG (reference sequence). This CDR3 region has 13 residues. V dropped 6 bases and J dropped 7; count of bases not matched to a gene: 9. CDR3 sequence (DNA): TGTGCCTGTCAGACAGGGCTAAGCCAGCCCCAGCATTTT. It translates to CACQTGLSQPQHF.

The CDR3 DNA follows: TGTGCCAGCAGTTTCCCCAGTCCCCTCATGAACACTGAAGCTTTCTTT. Its translation: CASSFPSPLMNTEAFF. The gene calls are TRBV12-3 or TRBV12-4 and TRBJ1-1; no firm D call. Trimming took off 3 bases at V and 0 bases at J, with 14 bases between the two ends. This CDR3 contains 16 residues.

The genes are TRBV3-1 and TRBJ1-5; D not resolved. The CDR3 has 14 residues. Germline CDR1 LGHDT, CDR2 YNNKEL (reference sequence). V gave up 3 bases and J gave up 3 bases, with 9 bases separating them. The CDR3 spells CASSHGLNNQPQHF. The DNA for the CDR3 is TGTGCCAGCAGCCATGGACTGAACAATCAGCCCCAGCATTTT.

The V gene is TRBV27, the J gene TRBJ1-6; D is unclear. From germline, CDR1 is MNHEY and CDR2 SMNVEV (reference sequence). The CDR3 covers 13 residues. The germline V and J ends were trimmed by 4 bases and 7 bases, with 8 bases remaining between them. The CDR3 is CASSYMWNSPLHF. The CDR3, as DNA: TGTGCCAGCAGTTATATGTGGAATTCACCCCTCCACTTT.

V is TRBV4-2 and J is TRBJ2-1, with D maybe TRBD1 (6 bases). Per the germline V gene, CDR1 is LGHNA and CDR2 is YNFKEQ. The CDR3 is 15 residues long. V lost 3 bases, J lost 3 bases, and 12 bases lay in between. CDR3 in amino acids: CASSQEDRNYNEQFF. The CDR3, as DNA: TGTGCCAGCAGCCAGGAAGACAGGAACTACAATGAGCAGTTCTTC.

This chain links TRBV7-9 with TRBJ2-2; D perhaps matches TRBD1 (6 bases). CDR3 length: 18 amino acids. Trimming pared 1 base from V and 1 base from J, leaving 16 bases between. From germline, CDR1 is SEHNR and CDR2 FQNEAQ (reference sequence). The CDR3 protein is CASSLVMYGTRNTGELFF. The DNA of the CDR3 is TGTGCCAGCAGCTTAGTAATGTACGGGACAAGGAACACCGGGGAGCTGTTTTTT.

This chain connects TRBV5-1 to TRBJ1-1; D gene ambiguous. V dropped 0 bases and J dropped 3 bases, with 12 bases sitting between them. The CDR3 covers 15 residues. The germline V gene has CDR1 SGHRS and CDR2 YFSETQ. The DNA for the CDR3 is TGCGCCAGCAGCTTGGGCGTGGTTAAGGACACTGAAGCTTTCTTT. Translating it yields CASSLGVVKDTEAFF.

This rearrangement joins TRBV4-2 to TRBJ1-4, with D possibly matching TRBD1 (5 bases). The CDR3 is 17 residues long. Germline CDR1 LGHNA, CDR2 YNFKEQ. Trimming shortened V by 0 bases and J by 0 bases, and 11 bases separated the two germline ends. The CDR3 DNA sequence: TGTGCCAGCAGCCAAGATGGGGCAGCTGCAACTAATGAAAAACTGTTTTTT. Translation gives CASSQDGAAATNEKLFF.

DNA of the CDR3: TGTGCCTGGAGTGGATCCTACGAGCAGTACTTC. This translates into CAWSGSYEQYF. The genes are TRBV30 and TRBJ2-7, with D hard to call. The length of the CDR3 is 11 residues. CDR1 is GTSNPN and CDR2 is SVGIG in the germline V gene (reference sequence). With 1 base removed from V and 1 base from J, the gap between germline ends came to 2 bases.

CDR3: CASSLKRGNQPQHF. The CDR3 nucleotides are TGTGCCAGCAGTTTAAAACGCGGGAATCAGCCCCAGCATTTT. V and J are TRBV27 and TRBJ1-5; no clear D gene. Germline V CDR1 and CDR2: MNHEY, SMNVEV (reference sequence). CDR3 length equals 14 residues. Trimming pared 2 bases from V and 4 bases from J, leaving 9 bases between.

The chain combines TRBV20-1 with TRBJ2-5; D gene ambiguous. The V and J ends lost 4 bases and 4 bases respectively, with 7 bases between them. Germline V CDR1 and CDR2: DFQATT, SNEGSKA (reference sequence). The CDR3 is 11 amino acids. The CDR3 spells CSAIFGETQYF. In DNA form, the CDR3 reads TGCAGTGCTATATTCGGAGAGACCCAGTACTTC.

The chain uses TRBV4-3 and TRBJ2-3; D call uncertain. Germline V gives CDR1 LGHNA, CDR2 YSLEER. The CDR3 runs 18 residues. V lost 0 bases to trimming and J lost 5 bases, with 21 bases between them. CDR3 nucleotides: TGCGCCAGCAGCCAAGATGTGTCCAGCACGACGACGGGAGATACGCAGTATTTT. Protein sequence: CASSQDVSSTTTGDTQYF.

The rearrangement links TRBV9 to TRBJ2-1; 8 bases line up with TRBD2. CDR1 is SGDLS, CDR2 YYNGEE, per germline. The length of the CDR3 is 15 residues. Losses at the gene ends were 3 bases for V and 4 bases for J; bases not matched to a gene: 6. CDR3 in amino acids: CASSAAPSGYNEQFF. CDR3 DNA: TGTGCCAGCAGCGCAGCCCCTAGCGGGTACAATGAGCAGTTCTTC.

The genes are TRBV5-6 and TRBJ1-1, with D possibly being TRBD1 (6 bases). V lost 1 base and J lost 0, with 10 bases in between. The V gene's germline CDR1 is SGHDT and CDR2 YYEEEE. This CDR3 has 15 residues. The CDR3 sequence: CASSLLDRLNTEAFF. DNA for the CDR3: TGTGCCAGCAGCTTGTTGGACAGACTGAACACTGAAGCTTTCTTT.

J is TRBJ2-7 and V is TRBV3-1, with 7 bases that match TRBD2. The CDR3 length is 17 residues. With 1 base clipped from V and 8 bases from J, the junction kept 17 bases outside the gene matches. Germline V gene data show CDR1 as LGHDT and CDR2 as YNNKEL (reference sequence). CDR3 in amino acids: CASSQAYRDYLLLKQYF. CDR3 nucleotides: TGTGCCAGCAGCCAAGCATACCGGGACTACCTCCTTTTGAAGCAGTACTTC.

This clonotype is a singleton in its sample. The gene calls are TRBV12-3 or TRBV12-4 and TRBJ1-5; no firm D call. Trimming left V 5 bases short and J 6 bases short, with 11 bases between. CDR3 length: 13 residues. CDR3 nucleotides: TGTGCCAGCAGTCTCCTACACGGTCAGCCCCAGCATTTT. Translated: CASSLLHGQPQHF.

This clonotype has only one observation. The junction departs from germline at one end; a sequencing error may be responsible. The V gene is TRBV30, the J gene TRBJ2-1; 10 bases line up with TRBD1. Germline V gives CDR1 GTSNPN, CDR2 SVGIG (reference sequence). The CDR3 is 15 residues long. DNA of the CDR3: TGTGCCTGGAATTCCGGGACAGGGGACTACAATGAACAGTTCTTC. Translating it yields CAWNSGTGDYNEQFF.